This paragraph reports one TCR beta chain. This clone was seen only a few times. Which antigen it targets is not known. No base quality values were provided; no much bigger clone lies one nucleotide off. The sample belongs to a study of beta chain features in type 1 diabetes (dated by TCRdb to the late 2010s). Regarding the research as a whole: No differences in mean age, gender distribution, total cell number or subset yield were found between patients and healthy donors. A total of under 120,000,000 sorted cells were examined across all samples, and RNA yield correlated strongly with the number of cells per subset. The study compared TCRB repertoires of sorted circulating CD4+ T cell subsets between recently diagnosed type 1 diabetes patients and matched healthy donors. Naive and central memory subsets were obtained from all 30 or so donors, but regulatory and stem cell-like memory subsets were isolated from only 8 patients and roughly eight healthy donors. Beyond this particular receptor, the publication reports: A moderate but significant shortening of TCRB CDR3 length was observed in type 1 diabetes patients in all four CD4+ subsets. Because cDNA rather than genomic DNA was sequenced, highly expressing activated cells could have been over-represented, although no difference in activation and CD3 levels was found between groups. Patients with type 1 diabetes made fewer insertions and deleted more nucleotides at VDJ recombination sites, implying thymic rearrangement abnormalities. The naive, central memory and regulatory TCRB repertoires appeared to resemble one another more closely among patients than among healthy donors. PCR may preferentially amplify shorter templates, but because patient and control samples were amplified and corrected together, any resulting skew would affect both groups equally. Because the HLA sub-analyses included only small numbers of individuals, any influence of HLA type on TCRB rearrangement was left unresolved.

All of the isolated RNA was reverse transcribed with the High Capacity cDNA Reverse Transcription Kit, so expressed TCRB transcripts were sequenced. Naive, central memory and regulatory T cell samples underwent deep immunoSEQ sequencing, averaging approximately 3.5 million total reads per sample. Sorted cells were lysed in RLT buffer, and RNA was extracted using DNase-treated RNeasy Micro or Mini kits according to cell number. Each cell subset was processed on its own to prevent cross-contamination, while patient and healthy donor samples were processed together. Using the immunoSEQ multiplex PCR, TCRB sequences were amplified from cDNA into 87-bp fragments spanning the CDR3 region. Sequencing of the amplicons was done on the Illumina HiSeq platform. As for the authors' bioinformatics: Synthetic template baselines were used to correct PCR bias computationally, reads within Hamming distance 2 were collapsed, and singletons that could not be merged were discarded. Reads were aligned to IMGT to assign V, D and J genes, CDR3 length, and insertions or deletions at six rearrangement sites. Within each subset, clonotype counts were normalized to sorted cell number, after which true diversity and Gini coefficients were computed with the tcR R package. Repertoire sharing was quantified using the overlap coefficient calculated on TCRB nucleotide sequences. Here the immuneACCESS table is served through TCRdb, limited to in-frame sequences with V and J called. Missing clones are a known gap in these copies; in checked studies unresolved V genes cover under half, and the rest lacks a known reason. Clone size and the V and J calls come from that table; the DNA yielded D and trimming. For this sample there are more than 120,000 clones; about 13% appear just once. 1.3% of the sample goes to the ten largest clones.

V drops 1 base and J drops 2 bases, leaving 9 bases in between. From the cysteine through the phenylalanine, the CDR3 covers 15 amino acids. Kept here is only the CDR3 DNA, which spans 45 bases and is read in frame from base 1. Looking up the germline V gene (reference sequence) yields CDR1 SEHNR and CDR2 FQNEAQ. Each donor gave one peripheral blood draw, about 110 mL on average, collected into heparinised tubes. Using a panel that included CD45RO, CCR7, CD25, CD127, CD95 and CD27, naive, central memory, regulatory and stem cell-like memory CD4+ T cells were sorted on a BD FACSAria II. Every sorted population had a purity above 95%. PBMCs were isolated right away by Lymphoprep density gradient centrifugation and were stained directly, without culture. To minimize batch effects, samples were stained and sorted in pairs, one healthy donor with one patient per experiment.

The TCR sequence derives from a man aged 18 to 29 with type 1 diabetes. The sample comprised central memory CD4+ T cells from blood. The rearrangement combines TRBV7-9 with TRBJ1-5; the D segment could be TRBD1, given 5 matching bases. The nucleotide sequence is given as TGTGCCAGCAGCTTAGATAGGGGTGGCAATCAGCCCCAGCATTTT. Protein translation: CASSLDRGGNQPQHF.